Each of the 9 T cell receptor beta chains below was sequenced from the same sample in a study of blood T cell repertoires in COVID-19. Measured with immunoSEQ multiplex PCR; TCRdb has only the in-frame clones, and not every one. The sample consists of a few hundred thousand clones, more than 70% of them appearing once. The sample taken for sequencing was peripheral blood. Source of these receptors: a woman in her 30s who had recovered from COVID-19.

V and J are TRBV7-3 and TRBJ1-6; D may be TRBD1 (6 bases). Trimming left V 2 bases short and J 6 bases short, with 8 bases between. The CDR3 length is 14 residues. CDR1 SGHTA and CDR2 FQGTGA come from the germline V gene. In nucleotides, the CDR3 is TGTGCCAGCAGCTTACAGGGGCTTAATTCACCCCTCCACTTT. It specifies CASSLQGLNSPLHF.

The chain couples TRBV7-3 to TRBJ2-3; weak D call: TRBD2 (5 bases). Trimming removed 2 bases from V and 4 bases from J, with 10 bases in between. The CDR3 is made up of 14 amino acids. Germline assignment: CDR1 SGHTA and CDR2 FQGTGA. The DNA of the CDR3 is TGTGCCAGCAGCTTAGCGGGTGGATCAGATACGCAGTATTTT. This sequence encodes CASSLAGGSDTQYF.

This chain connects TRBV2 to TRBJ2-7; 10 bases map to TRBD2. The germline V gene encodes CDR1 SNHLY and CDR2 FYNNEI. The CDR3 is made up of 17 amino acids. After removal of 3 bases from V and 3 bases from J, the junction contained 11 bases not matched to a gene. CDR3 residues: CASSDTLGLAESYEQYF. CDR3 DNA sequence: TGTGCCAGCAGTGACACCTTAGGACTAGCGGAGAGCTACGAGCAGTACTTC.

This rearrangement joins TRBV7-2 to TRBJ2-5, with a possible D match to TRBD1 (5 bases). Germline CDR1 is SGHTA and CDR2 is FQGNSA. Trimming pared 2 bases from V and 2 bases from J, leaving 9 bases between. The length of the CDR3 is 14 residues. Written as DNA, the CDR3 is TGTGCCAGCAGCTTATGGGGCACTCAAGAGACCCAGTACTTC. Translating gives CASSLWGTQETQYF. Filled out from reference TRBV7-2 and TRBJ2-5, the complete variable domain reads GAGVSQSPSNKVTEKGKDVELRCDPISGHTALYWYRQSLGQGLEFLIYFQGNSAPDKSGLPSDRFSAERTGGSVSTLTIQRTQQEDSAVYLCASSLWGTQETQYFGPGTRLLVL.

The V call is TRBV6-4, the J call TRBJ2-1; TRBD1 might be the D (5 bases). V was shortened by 7 bases and J by 2 bases, with 15 bases between the two germline ends. The CDR3 runs 15 residues. Germline V gene lookup returns CDR1 MRHNA and CDR2 SNTAGT. The CDR3 protein is CASIFKTVTYNEQFF. In DNA form, the CDR3 reads TGTGCCAGCATCTTTAAGACAGTGACCTACAATGAGCAGTTCTTC.

The chain is built from TRBV7-3 and TRBJ1-1, with D perhaps matching TRBD1 (6 bases). The CDR3 runs 13 residues. Germline values: CDR1 SGHTA, CDR2 FQGTGA. Trimming shortened V by 5 bases and J by 0 bases, and 7 bases separated the two germline ends. The CDR3 sequence is CASSGQLNTEAFF. CDR3 coding DNA: TGTGCCAGCAGCGGACAGTTGAACACTGAAGCTTTCTTT.

V is TRBV5-1 and J is TRBJ2-7; no clear D gene. Deletions cut 4 bases from V and 3 bases from J, with 14 bases between. This CDR3 region has 14 residues. The V gene's germline CDR1 is SGHRS and CDR2 YFSETQ. CDR3 region: CASSQAAGNYEQYF. In nucleotides, the CDR3 is TGCGCCAGCAGCCAGGCAGCAGGAAACTACGAGCAGTACTTC. Together with reference TRBV5-1 and TRBJ2-7, the CDR3 gives the full variable domain: KAGVTQTPRYLIKTRGQQVTLSCSPISGHRSVSWYQQTPGQGLQFLFEYFSETQRNKGNFPGRFSGRQFSNSRSEMNVSTLELGDSALYLCASSQAAGNYEQYFGPGTRLTVT.

This rearrangement joins TRBV29-1 to TRBJ2-7; 10 bases are a match to TRBD1. Germline V gives CDR1 SQVTM, CDR2 ANQGSEA. The junction had 9 bases not matched to a gene; V was cut back by 4 bases and J by 3 bases. This CDR3 is 15 amino acids long. Here the CDR3 DNA reads TGCAGCGTTGGAGGGGAACGGGACAGGGGCTACGAGCAGTACTTC. It specifies CSVGGERDRGYEQYF.

This clone was picked up one time. The genes are TRBV10-3 and TRBJ2-3; 9 bases agree with TRBD2. The CDR3 is 16 residues long. Germline loops: CDR1 ENHRY, CDR2 SYGVKD. Unmatched junction bases numbered 8, after V lost 6 bases and J lost 1 base. CDR3 sequence (DNA): TGTGCCATCAGCGCCGTGGTAGCGGGGGGCACAGATACGCAGTATTTT. It translates to CAISAVVAGGTDTQYF.